This entry describes one T cell receptor beta chain. Its antigen is not identified. Germline V lookup: CDR1 GTSNPN, CDR2 SVGIG (reference sequence). The ends lost 3 bases at V and 13 bases at J; junction bases unmatched: 9. The CDR3 is made up of 13 amino acids. Use of 60 Vbeta and 13 Jbeta primers characterized the PCR. Sequencing was performed with immunoSEQ multiplex PCR; in TCRdb, only in-frame clones are kept and a portion is missing. The sample holds 95,000 to 150,000 clones, 80% seen once. The data are from a study of cytomegalovirus exposure and HLA in healthy donors. Study outcomes and limitations: It emerged from a later analysis that several of the most significant clusters appeared to be linked to common viral pathogens. Solely CMV serostatus was available to characterize immune exposure.

Sequencing used PBMCs. The chain employs TRBV30 and TRBJ2-1; 10 bases agree with TRBD2. This TCR came from a man between 45 and 60 years old in good health and CMV-seronegative. This chain's CDR3 is CAWSATSGVLQFF. CDR3 coding DNA: TGTGCCTGGAGCGCTACTAGCGGGGTGCTTCAGTTCTTC. The full variable domain, in which reference TRBV30 and TRBJ2-1 provide the parts outside the CDR3, is SQTIHQWPATLVQPVGSPLSLECTVEGTSNPNLYWYRQAAGRGLQLLFYSVGIGQISSEVPQNLSASRPQDRQFILSSKKLLLSDSGFYLCAWSATSGVLQFFGPGTRLTVL.